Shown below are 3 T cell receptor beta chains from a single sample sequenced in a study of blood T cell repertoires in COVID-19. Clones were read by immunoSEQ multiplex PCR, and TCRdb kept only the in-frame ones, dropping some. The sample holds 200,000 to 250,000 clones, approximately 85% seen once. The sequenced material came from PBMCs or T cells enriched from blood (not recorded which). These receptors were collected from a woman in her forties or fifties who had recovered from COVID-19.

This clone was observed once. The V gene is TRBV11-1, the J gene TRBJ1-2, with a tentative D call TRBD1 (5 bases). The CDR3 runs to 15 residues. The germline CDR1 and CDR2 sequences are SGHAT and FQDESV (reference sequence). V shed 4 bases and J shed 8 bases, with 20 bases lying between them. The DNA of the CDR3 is TGTGCCAGCAGCTACGAACGAAGGCCGAAGGGGGGCTACACCTTC. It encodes CASSYERRPKGGYTF.

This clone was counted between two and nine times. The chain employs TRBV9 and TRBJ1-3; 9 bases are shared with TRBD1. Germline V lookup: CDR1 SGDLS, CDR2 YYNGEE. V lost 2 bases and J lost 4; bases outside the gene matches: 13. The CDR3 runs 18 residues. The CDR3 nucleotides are TGTGCCAGCAGCGTTCACACTCCAGACAGGGGGTACGGAAACACCATATATTTT. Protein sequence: CASSVHTPDRGYGNTIYF.

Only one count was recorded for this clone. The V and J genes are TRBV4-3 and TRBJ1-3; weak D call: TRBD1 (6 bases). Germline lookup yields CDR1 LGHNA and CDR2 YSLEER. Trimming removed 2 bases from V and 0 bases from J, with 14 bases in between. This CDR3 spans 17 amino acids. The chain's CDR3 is CASSQQWDTGSGNTIYF. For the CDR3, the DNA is TGCGCCAGCAGCCAACAATGGGACACCGGCTCTGGAAACACCATATATTTT.